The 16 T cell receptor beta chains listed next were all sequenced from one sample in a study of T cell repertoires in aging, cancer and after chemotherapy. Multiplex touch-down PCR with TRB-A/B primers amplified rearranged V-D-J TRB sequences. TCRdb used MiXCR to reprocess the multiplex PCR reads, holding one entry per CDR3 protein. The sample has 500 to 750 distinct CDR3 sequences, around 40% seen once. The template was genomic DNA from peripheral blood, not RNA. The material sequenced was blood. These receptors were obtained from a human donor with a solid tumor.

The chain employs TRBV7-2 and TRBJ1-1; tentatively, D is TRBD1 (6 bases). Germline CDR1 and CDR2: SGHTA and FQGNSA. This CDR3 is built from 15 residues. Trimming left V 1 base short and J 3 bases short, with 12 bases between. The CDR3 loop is CASSLVWGGHTEAFF. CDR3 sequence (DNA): TGTGCCAGCAGCTTAGTGTGGGGGGGGCACACTGAAGCTTTCTTT.

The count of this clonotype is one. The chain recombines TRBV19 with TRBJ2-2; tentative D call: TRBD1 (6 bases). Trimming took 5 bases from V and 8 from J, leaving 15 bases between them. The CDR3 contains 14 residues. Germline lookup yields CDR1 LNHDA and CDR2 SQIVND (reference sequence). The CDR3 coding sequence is TGTGCCAGTAGTCAAGGACAGCTACTGGGGGAGCTGTTTTTT. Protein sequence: CASSQGQLLGELFF.

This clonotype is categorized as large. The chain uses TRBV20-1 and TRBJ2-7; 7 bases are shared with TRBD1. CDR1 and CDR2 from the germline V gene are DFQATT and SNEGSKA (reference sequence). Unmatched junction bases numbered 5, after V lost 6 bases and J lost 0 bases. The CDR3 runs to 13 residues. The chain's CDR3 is CSAKGQRSYEQYF. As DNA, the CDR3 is TGCAGTGCGAAGGGACAGCGCTCCTACGAGCAGTACTTC.

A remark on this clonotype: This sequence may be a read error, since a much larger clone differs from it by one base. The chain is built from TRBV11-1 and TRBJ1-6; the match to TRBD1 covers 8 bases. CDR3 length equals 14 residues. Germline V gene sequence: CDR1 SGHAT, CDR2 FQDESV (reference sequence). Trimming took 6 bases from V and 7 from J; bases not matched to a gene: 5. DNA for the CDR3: TGTGCCAGCAGATTAAACAGGGGGAATTCACCCCTCCACTTT. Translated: CASRLNRGNSPLHF.

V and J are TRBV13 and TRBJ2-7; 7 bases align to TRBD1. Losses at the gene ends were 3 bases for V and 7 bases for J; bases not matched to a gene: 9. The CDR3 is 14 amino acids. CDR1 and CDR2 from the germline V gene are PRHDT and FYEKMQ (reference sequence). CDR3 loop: CASSFRTGLGEQYF. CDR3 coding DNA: TGTGCCAGCAGCTTCCGGACAGGCCTGGGAGAGCAGTACTTC.

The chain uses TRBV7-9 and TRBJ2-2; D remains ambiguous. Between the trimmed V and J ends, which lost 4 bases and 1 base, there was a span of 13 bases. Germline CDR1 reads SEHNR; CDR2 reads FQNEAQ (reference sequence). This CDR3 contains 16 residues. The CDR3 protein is CASSSFFSGNTGELFF. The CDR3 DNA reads TGTGCCAGCAGCTCGTTTTTCTCCGGGAACACCGGGGAGCTGTTTTTT.

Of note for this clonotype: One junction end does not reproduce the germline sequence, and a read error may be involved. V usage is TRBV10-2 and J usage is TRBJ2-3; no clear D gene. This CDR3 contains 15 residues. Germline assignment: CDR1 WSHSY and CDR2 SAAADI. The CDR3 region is CASSKSIPSTDTQYF. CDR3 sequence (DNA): TGTGCCAGCAGCAAGTCTATACCTAGCACAGATACGCAGTATTTT.

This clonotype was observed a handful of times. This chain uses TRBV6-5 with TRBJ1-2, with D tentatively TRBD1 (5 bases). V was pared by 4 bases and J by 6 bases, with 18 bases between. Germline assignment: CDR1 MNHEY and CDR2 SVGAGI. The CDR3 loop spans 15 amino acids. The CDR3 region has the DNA TGTGCCAGCAGTTCGCCCCGGACACTCGCGGATGGCTACACCTTC. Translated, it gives CASSSPRTLADGYTF.

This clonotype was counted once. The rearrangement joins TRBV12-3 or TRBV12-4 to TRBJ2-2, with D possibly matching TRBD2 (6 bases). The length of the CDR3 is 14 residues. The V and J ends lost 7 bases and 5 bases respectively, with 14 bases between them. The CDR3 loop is CASMYLGGTGELFF. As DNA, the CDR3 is TGTGCCAGCATGTATTTGGGGGGTACCGGGGAGCTGTTTTTT.

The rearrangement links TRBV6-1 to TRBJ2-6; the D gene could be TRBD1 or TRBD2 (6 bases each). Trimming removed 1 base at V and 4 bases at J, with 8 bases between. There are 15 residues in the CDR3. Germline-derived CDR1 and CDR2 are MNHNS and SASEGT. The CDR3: CASSEEGGGANVLTF. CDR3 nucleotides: TGTGCCAGCAGTGAAGAAGGGGGGGGGGCCAACGTCCTGACTTTC.

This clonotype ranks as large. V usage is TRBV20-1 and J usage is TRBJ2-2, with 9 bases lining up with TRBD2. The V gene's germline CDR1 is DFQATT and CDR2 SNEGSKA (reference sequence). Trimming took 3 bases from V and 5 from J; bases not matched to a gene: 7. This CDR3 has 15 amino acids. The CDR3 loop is CSASGSGRRTGELFF. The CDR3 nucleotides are TGCAGTGCTAGCGGTAGCGGGAGACGTACCGGGGAGCTGTTTTTT.

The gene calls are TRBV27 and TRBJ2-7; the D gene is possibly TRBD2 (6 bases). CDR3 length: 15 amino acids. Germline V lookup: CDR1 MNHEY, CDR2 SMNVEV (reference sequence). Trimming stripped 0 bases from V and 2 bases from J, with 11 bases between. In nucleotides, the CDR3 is TGTGCCAGCAGTTTATCTAGCGGAGAAACCTACGAGCAGTACTTC. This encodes CASSLSSGETYEQYF.

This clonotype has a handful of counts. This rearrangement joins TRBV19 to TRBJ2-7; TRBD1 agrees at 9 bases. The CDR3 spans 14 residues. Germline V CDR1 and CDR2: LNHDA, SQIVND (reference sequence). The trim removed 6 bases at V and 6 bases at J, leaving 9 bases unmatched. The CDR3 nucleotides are TGTGCCAGTAGCCCGACAGGGGGAATCGGCGAGCAGTACTTC. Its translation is CASSPTGGIGEQYF.

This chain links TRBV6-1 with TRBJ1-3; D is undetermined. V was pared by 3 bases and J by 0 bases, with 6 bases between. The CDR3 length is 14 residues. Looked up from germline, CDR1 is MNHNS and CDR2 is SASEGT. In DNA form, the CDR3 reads TGTGCCAGCAGTGACGGAAACTCTGGAAACACCATATATTTT. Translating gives CASSDGNSGNTIYF.

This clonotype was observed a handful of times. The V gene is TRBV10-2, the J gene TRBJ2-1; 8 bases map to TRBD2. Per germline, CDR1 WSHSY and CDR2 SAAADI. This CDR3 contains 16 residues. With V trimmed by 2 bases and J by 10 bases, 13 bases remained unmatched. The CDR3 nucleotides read TGCGCCAGCAGTGAGGCGGGTCTAGCGGGTATTAGGGAGCAGTTCTTC. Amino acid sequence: CASSEAGLAGIREQFF.

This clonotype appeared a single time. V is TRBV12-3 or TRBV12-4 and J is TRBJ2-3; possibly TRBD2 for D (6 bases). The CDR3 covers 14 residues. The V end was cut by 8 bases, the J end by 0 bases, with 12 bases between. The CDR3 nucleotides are TGTGCCAGCGGGAGGTGGGGGAGCACAGATACGCAGTATTTT. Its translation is CASGRWGSTDTQYF.